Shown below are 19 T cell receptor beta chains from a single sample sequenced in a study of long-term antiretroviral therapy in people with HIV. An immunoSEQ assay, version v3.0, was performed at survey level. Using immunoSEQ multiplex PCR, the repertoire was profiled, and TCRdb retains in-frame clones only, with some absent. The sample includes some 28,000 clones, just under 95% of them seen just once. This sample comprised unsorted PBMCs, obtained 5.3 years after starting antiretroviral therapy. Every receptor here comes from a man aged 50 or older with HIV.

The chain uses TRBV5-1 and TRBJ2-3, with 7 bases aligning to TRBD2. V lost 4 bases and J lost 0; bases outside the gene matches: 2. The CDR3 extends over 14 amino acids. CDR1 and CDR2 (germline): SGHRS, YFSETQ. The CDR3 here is CASSLGRSTDTQYF. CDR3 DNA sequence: TGCGCCAGCAGCCTCGGGAGGAGCACAGATACGCAGTATTTT.

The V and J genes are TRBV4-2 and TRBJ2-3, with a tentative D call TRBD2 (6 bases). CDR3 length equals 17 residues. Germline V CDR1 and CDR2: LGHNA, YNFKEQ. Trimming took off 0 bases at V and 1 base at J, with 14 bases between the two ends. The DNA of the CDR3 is TGTGCCAGCAGCCAAGAACTCGGCGGGACGGGCACAGATACGCAGTATTTT. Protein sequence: CASSQELGGTGTDTQYF.

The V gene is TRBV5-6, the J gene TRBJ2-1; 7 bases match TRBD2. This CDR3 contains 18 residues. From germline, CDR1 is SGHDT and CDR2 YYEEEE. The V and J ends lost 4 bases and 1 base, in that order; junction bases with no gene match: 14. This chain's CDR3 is CASSDAAGSSLSYNEQFF. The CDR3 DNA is TGTGCCAGCAGCGACGCAGCGGGGTCCTCCCTGTCCTACAATGAGCAGTTCTTC.

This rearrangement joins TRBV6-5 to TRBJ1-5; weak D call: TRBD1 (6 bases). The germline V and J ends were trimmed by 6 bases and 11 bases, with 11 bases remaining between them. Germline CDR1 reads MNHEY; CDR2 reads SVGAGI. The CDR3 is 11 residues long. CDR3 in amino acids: CASSEGGSQHF. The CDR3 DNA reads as TGTGCCAGCAGCGAGGGGGGTTCCCAGCATTTT.

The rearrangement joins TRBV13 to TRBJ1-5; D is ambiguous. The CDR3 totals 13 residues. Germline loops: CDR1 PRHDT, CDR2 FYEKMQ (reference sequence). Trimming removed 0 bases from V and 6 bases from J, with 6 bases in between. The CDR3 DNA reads TGTGCCAGCAGCTTAGGCCCGGGTCAGCCCCAGCATTTT. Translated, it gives CASSLGPGQPQHF.

CDR3 DNA: TGTGCCAGCAGTTCGACTCTGTACTATGGCTACACCTTC. It translates to CASSSTLYYGYTF. This chain links TRBV6-5 with TRBJ1-2; D not certain. V shed 4 bases and J shed 3 bases, with 9 bases lying between them. The CDR3 contains 13 residues. Germline assignment: CDR1 MNHEY and CDR2 SVGAGI.

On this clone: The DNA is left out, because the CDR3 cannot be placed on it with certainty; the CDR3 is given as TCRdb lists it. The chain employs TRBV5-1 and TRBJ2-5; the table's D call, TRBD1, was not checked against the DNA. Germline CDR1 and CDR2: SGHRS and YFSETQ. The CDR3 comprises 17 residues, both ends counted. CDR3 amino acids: CASSLGWGTGNFGEQYF.

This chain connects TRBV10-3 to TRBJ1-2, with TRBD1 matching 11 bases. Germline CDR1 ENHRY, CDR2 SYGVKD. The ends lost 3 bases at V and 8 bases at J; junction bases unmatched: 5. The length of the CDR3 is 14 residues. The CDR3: CAISEGQGAGGYTF. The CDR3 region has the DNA TGTGCCATCAGTGAAGGACAGGGGGCAGGCGGCTACACCTTC.

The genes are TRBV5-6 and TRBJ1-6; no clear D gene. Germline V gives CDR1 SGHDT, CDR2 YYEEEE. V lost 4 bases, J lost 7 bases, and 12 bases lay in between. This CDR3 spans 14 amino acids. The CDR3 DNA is TGTGCCAGCAGCGCCCCGGGCTTCAATTCACCCCTCCACTTT. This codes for CASSAPGFNSPLHF.

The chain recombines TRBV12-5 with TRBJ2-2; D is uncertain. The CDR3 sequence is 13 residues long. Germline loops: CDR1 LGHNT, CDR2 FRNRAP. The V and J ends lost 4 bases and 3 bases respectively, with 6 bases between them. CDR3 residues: CASGSDHTGELFF. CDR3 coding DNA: TGTGCTAGTGGTTCGGACCACACCGGGGAGCTGTTTTTT.

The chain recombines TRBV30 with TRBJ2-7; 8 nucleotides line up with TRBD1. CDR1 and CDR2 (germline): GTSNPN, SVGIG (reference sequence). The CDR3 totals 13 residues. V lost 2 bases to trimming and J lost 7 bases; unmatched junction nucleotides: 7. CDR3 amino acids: CAWSTQGASEQYF. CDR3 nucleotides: TGTGCCTGGAGTACGCAGGGGGCGAGTGAGCAGTACTTC.

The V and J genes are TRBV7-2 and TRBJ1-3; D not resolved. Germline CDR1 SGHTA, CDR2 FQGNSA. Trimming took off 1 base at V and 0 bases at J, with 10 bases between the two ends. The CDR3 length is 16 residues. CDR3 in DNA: TGTGCCAGCAGCTTAGGATCTCTAGTCTCTGGAAACACCATATATTTT. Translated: CASSLGSLVSGNTIYF.

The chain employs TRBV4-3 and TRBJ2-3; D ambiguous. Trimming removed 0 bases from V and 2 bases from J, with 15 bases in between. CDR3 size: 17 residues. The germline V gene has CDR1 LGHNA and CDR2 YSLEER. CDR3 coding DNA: TGCGCCAGCAGCCAAGATTTCGGGCAGAGCTACACAGATACGCAGTATTTT. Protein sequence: CASSQDFGQSYTDTQYF.

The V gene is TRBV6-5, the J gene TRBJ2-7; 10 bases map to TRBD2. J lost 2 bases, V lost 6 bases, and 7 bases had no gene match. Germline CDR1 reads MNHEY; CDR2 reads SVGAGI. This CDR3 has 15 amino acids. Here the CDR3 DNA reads TGTGCCAGCAGGACTCTAGCGGGGGCCGCCTACGAGCAGTACTTC. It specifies CASRTLAGAAYEQYF.

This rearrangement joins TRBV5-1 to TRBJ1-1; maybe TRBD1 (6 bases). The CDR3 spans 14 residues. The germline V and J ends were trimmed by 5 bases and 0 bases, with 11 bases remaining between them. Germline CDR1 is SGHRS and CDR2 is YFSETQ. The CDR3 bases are TGCGCCAGCAGGGCAGGGGACATGAACACTGAAGCTTTCTTT. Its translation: CASRAGDMNTEAFF.

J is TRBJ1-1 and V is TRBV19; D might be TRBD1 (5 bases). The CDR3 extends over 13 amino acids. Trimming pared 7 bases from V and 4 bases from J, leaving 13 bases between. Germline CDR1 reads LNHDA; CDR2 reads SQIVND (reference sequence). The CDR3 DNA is TGTGCCAGTAACCCCTGGGGGAGCACTGAAGCTTTCTTT. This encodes CASNPWGSTEAFF.

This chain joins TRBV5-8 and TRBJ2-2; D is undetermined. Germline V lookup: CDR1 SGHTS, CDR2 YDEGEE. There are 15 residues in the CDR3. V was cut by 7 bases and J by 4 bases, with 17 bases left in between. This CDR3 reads CASAHHSLLTGELFF. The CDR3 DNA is TGTGCCAGCGCCCACCACTCACTACTCACCGGGGAGCTGTTTTTT.

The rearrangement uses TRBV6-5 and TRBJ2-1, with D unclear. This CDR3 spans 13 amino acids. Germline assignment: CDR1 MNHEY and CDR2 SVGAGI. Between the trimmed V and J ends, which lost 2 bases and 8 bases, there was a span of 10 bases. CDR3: CASSYPPSYEQFF. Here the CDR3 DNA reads TGTGCCAGCAGTTACCCCCCGAGCTATGAGCAGTTCTTC.

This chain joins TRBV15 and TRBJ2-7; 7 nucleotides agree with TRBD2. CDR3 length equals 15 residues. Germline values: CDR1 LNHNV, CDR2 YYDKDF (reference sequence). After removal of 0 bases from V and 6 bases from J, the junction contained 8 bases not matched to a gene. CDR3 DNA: TGTGCCACCAGCAGAGATCCGCGGGGGAAGGCCGAGCAGTACTTC. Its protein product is CATSRDPRGKAEQYF.